The clone carrying this T cell receptor (beta chain) was seen more than once but under ten times. Its antigen is still unknown. With 1 base removed from V and 13 bases from J, the gap between germline ends came to 14 bases. This CDR3 has 12 amino acids. Germline V gene sequence: CDR1 LNHNV, CDR2 YYDKDF (reference sequence). In making TCR beta libraries, quantitative 5'-RACE with molecular barcodes was used. MiXCR was run by TCRdb on the 5' RACE reads, yielding one entry per CDR3 protein. The table lists about 750,000 distinct CDR3 sequences, over 15% of them singletons. This sample stems from a study of CD8 T cells in ankylosing spondylitis. Overall study results and limits: It appeared that ankylosing spondylitis blood was characterized by a TCR beta motif of 8 or 9 highly homologous variants. Matched ankylosing spondylitis synovial fluid reportedly showed significant enrichment of disease-linked clones. Disease-linked clones bore a CD8+ phenotype and were relatively rare in peripheral blood.

Sequencing was performed on blood, either unsorted or a sorted T cell fraction (not recorded which). The chain employs TRBV15 and TRBJ2-7; TRBD2 is a possible D gene (6 bases). The TCR sequence derives from a male donor with ankylosing spondylitis. CDR3 nucleotide sequence: TGTGCCACCAGCAGAGGAAAGCGGGTGCCTTACTTC. Protein product: CATSRGKRVPYF.